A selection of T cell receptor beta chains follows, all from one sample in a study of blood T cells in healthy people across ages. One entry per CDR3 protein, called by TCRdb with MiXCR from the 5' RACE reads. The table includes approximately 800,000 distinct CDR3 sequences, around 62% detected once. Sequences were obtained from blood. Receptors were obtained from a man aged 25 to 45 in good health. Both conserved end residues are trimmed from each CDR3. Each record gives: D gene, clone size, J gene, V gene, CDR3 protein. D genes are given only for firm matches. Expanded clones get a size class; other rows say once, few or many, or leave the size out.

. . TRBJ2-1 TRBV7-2 ASSQGLDRQF
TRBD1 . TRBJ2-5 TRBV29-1 SAGDRDNEQY
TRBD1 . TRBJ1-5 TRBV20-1 SASGIQGTVSNQPQH
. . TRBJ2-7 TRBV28 ASSLATGTDTQY
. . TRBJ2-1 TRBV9 ASSVAYSHEQF
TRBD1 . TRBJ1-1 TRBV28 ASKGRGRTEAF
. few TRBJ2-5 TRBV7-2 ASSLVGGETQY
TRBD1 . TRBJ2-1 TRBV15 ATSRADRPYNEQF
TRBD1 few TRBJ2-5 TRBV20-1 SAKPRGRETQY
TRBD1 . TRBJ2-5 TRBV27 ASSLLTGTGLQETQY
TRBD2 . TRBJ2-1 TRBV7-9 ASSRDYLAYNEQF
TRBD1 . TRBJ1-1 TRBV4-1 ASSQVGQGGDAF
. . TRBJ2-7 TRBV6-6 ASSYEAAYLYEQY
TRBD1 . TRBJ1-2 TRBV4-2 ASSPGTEPNYGYT
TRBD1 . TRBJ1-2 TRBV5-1 ASSGQGAASGYT
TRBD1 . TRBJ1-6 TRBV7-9 ASSFGTGTFGGSPLH
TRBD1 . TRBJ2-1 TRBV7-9 ASSKGQGTINEQF
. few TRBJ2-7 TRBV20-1 SARGRTRYEQY
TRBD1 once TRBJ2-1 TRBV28 ASSKDRAYYNEQF
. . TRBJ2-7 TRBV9 ASSASGGISYEQY
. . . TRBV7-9 ASSLAVGQVFTYEQY
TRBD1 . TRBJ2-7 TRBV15 ATSKPGQGIKSYEQY
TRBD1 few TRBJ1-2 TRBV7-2 ASSLGPPTGGNYGYT
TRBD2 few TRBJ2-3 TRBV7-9 ASSSGLAGGQDTQY
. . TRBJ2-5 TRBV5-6 ASSFPGYQETQY
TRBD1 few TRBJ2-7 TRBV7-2 ASSFSPTGPYEQY
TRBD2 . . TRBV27 ASRETSGALETQY
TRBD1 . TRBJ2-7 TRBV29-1 SALGTGAYEQY
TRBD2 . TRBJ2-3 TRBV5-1 ASSSGTSGYTDTQY
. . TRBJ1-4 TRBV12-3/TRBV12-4 ASSQRRGGNEKLF
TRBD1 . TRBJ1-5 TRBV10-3 AISDRGEQPQH
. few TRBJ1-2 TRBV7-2 ASSPQLGRTNYGYT
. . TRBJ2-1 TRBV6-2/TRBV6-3 ASRGAAYNEQF
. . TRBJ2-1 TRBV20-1 SASRRDHPYNEQF
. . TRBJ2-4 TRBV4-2 ASSQDSQTGRENIQY
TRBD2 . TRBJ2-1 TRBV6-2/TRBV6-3 ASSHSFLGLAALYNEQF